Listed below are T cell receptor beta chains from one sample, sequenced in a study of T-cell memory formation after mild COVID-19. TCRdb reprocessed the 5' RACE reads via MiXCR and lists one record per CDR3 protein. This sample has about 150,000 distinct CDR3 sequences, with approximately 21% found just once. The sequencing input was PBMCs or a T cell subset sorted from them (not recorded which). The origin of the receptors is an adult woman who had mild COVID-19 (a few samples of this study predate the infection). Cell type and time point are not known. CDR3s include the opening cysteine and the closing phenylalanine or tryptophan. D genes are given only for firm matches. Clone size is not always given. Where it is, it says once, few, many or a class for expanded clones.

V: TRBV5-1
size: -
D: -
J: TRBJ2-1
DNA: TGCGCCAGCAGCTTGGTGACGCGGAATGAGCAGTTCTTC
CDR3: CASSLVTRNEQFF

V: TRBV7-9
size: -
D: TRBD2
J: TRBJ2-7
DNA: TGTGCCAGCAGCCCTAGCGGGAGGGGATCCTACGAGCAGTACTTC
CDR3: CASSPSGRGSYEQYF

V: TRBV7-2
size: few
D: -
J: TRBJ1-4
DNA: TGTGCCAGCAGTTTGGGGGGGAGCGAAAAACTGTTTTTT
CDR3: CASSLGGSEKLFF

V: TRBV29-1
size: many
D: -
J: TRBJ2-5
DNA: TGCAGCGTTGAATCGGGGGTCCAAGAGACCCAGTACTTC
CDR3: CSVESGVQETQYF

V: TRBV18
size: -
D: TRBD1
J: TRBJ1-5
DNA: TGTGCCAGCTCACCGCGGGATGACAGGGGGCACAATCAGCCCCAGCATTTT
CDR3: CASSPRDDRGHNQPQHF

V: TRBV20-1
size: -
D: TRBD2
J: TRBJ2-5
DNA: TGCAGTGCTTCGACTAGCGGGAGATCCCCAGAGACCCAGTACTTC
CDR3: CSASTSGRSPETQYF

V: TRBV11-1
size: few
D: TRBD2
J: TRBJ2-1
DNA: TGTGCCAGCAGCCGCGGGACTAGCGGGGGGCAACAATCCTACAATGAGCAGTTCTTC
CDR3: CASSRGTSGGQQSYNEQFF

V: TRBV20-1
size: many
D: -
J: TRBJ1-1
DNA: TGCAGTGCTAGAGGGGGGTTGAACACTGAAGCTTTCTTT
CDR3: CSARGGLNTEAFF

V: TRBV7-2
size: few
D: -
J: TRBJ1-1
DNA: TGTGCCAGCAGCTTAGGAGGAACGGGGAACACTGAAGCTTTCTTT
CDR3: CASSLGGTGNTEAFF

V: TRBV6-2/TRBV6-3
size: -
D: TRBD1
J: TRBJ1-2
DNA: TGTGCCTGCCGGAACTTGGACAGGTTCGGGTCTAACTATGGCTACACCTTC
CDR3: CACRNLDRFGSNYGYTF

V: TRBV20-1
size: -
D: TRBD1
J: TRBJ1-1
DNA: TGCAGTGCCCCAAACCCCGGGACAGTTAACACTGAAGCTTTCTTT
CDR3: CSAPNPGTVNTEAFF

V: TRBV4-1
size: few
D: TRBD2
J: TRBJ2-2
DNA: TGCGCCAGCAGCCCAAGCGGGGGGGCTCGGACCGGGGAGCTGTTTTTT
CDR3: CASSPSGGARTGELFF

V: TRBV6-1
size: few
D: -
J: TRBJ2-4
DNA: TGTGCCAGCAGTCAGGACAGAGCCAAAAACATTCAGTACTTC
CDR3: CASSQDRAKNIQYF

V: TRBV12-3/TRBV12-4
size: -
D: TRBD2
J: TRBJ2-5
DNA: TGTGCCAGCAGTTCAGGGACTAGCGGGGGGGTCTGGGAGACCCAGTACTTC
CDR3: CASSSGTSGGVWETQYF

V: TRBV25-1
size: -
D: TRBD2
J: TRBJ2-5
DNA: TGTGCCAGCGGCTTAGCGGGAGTAGAGACCCAGTACTTC
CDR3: CASGLAGVETQYF

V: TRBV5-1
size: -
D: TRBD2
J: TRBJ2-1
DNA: TGCGCCAGCAGCCCCGGGACTAGCGGGGGGGCTGACAATGAGCAGTTCTTC
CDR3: CASSPGTSGGADNEQFF

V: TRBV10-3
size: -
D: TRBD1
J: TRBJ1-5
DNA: TGTGCCACGGACAGGGGCTGGAATAGCAATCAGCCCCAGCATTTT
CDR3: CATDRGWNSNQPQHF

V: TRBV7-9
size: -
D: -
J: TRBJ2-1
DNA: TGTGCCAGCAGCTTAGCTACAGGGTCCGGTGAGCAGTTCTTC
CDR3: CASSLATGSGEQFF

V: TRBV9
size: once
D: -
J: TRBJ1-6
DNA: TGTGCCAGCAGTTCTGACGATAAGCATTCACCCCTCCACTTT
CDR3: CASSSDDKHSPLHF

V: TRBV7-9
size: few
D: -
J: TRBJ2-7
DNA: TGTGCCAGCAGCGGGAAGGAAGGCGAGCAGTACTTC
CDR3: CASSGKEGEQYF

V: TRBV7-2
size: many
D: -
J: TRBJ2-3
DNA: TGTGCCAGCAGCCCCTATTCGGATACGCAGTATTTT
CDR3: CASSPYSDTQYF

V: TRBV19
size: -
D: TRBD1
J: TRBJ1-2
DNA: TGTGCCAGTAGTTACAGGGGGCGCGACTATGGCTACACCTTC
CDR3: CASSYRGRDYGYTF

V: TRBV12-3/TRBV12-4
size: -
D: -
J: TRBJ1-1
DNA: TGTGCCAGCAGCTCCGGGACACCACGCGCTTTCTTT
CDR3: CASSSGTPRAFF

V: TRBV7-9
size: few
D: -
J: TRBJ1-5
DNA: TGTGCCAGCAGTCGAGACAGGTCTTGGCCCCAGCATTTT
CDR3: CASSRDRSWPQHF

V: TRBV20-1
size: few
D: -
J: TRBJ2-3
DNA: TGCAGTGCTAGGGGAGTAGATACGCAGTATTTT
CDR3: CSARGVDTQYF

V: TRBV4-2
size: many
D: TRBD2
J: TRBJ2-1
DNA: TGTGCCAGCAGCCAGGCGTTGACTAGCGGGAGGAATGAGCAGTTCTTC
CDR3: CASSQALTSGRNEQFF

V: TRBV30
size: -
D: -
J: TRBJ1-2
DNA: TGTGCCTGGAGTGTAATGTTGGAATATGGCTACACCTTC
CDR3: CAWSVMLEYGYTF

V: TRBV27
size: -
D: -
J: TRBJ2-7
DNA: TGTGCTCATACACGGGGCGAGCAGTACTTC
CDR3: CAHTRGEQYF

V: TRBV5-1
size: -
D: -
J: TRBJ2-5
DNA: TGCGCCAGCAGCTTGGCCACCCTCCGAGAGACCCAGTACTTC
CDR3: CASSLATLRETQYF

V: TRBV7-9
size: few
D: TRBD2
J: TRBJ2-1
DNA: TGTGCCAGCAGCCGACCTAGCGGGGGATACAATGAGCAGTTCTTC
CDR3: CASSRPSGGYNEQFF

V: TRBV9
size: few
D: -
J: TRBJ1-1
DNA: TGTGCCAGCAGCCCGCAAGGAGCGAAATCTGAAGCTTTCTTT
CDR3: CASSPQGAKSEAFF

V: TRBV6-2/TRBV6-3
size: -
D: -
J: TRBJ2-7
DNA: TGTGCCAGCAGCCCGGATGGGGGCTCCTACGAGCAGTACTTC
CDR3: CASSPDGGSYEQYF

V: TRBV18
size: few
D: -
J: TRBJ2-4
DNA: TGTGCCAGCTCACCAACGCAGGCCTTCCCGCTAGCCAAAAACATTCAGTACTTC
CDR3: CASSPTQAFPLAKNIQYF

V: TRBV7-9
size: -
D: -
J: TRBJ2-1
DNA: TGTGCCAGCAGCTTAGTGGCGGCAGACCTAAAAGGGTTATTATCCTACAATGAGCAGTTCTTC
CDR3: CASSLVAADLKGLLSYNEQFF

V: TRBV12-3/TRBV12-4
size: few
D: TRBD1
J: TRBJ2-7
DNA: TGTGCCAGCAGTTTACTGGACAGGGGTAGCGAGCAGTACTTC
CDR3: CASSLLDRGSEQYF

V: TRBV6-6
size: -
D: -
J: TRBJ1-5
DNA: TGTGCCAGCAGTTACTCGACAGGCCTTAATCAGCCCCAGCATTTT
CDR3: CASSYSTGLNQPQHF

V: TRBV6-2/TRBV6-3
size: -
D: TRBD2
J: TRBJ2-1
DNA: TGTGCCAGCAGCTCCGGACTAGCGGGAGGGTACAATGAGCAGTTCTTC
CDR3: CASSSGLAGGYNEQFF

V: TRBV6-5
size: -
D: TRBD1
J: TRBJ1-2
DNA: TGTGCCAGCAGTTACCAAAGACAGGGTGGCTACACCTTC
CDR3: CASSYQRQGGYTF

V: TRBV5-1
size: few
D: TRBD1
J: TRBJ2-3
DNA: TGCGCCAGCAGCACAACAGGGGCAGATACGCAGTATTTT
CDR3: CASSTTGADTQYF

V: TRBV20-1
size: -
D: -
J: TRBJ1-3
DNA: TGCAGTGCTAGACAGGTTACTGGAAACACCATATATTTT
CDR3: CSARQVTGNTIYF

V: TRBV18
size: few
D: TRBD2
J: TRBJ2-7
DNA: TGTGCCAGCTCCCCGGGACTAGCGAGAAACGAGCAGTACTTC
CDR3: CASSPGLARNEQYF

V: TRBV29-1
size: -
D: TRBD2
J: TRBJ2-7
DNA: TGCAGCGTTGAAGGACTAGCGGGAGCATTATACGAGCAGTACTTC
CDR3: CSVEGLAGALYEQYF

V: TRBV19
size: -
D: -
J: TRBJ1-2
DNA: TGTGCCAGCCACAAAGACGGAAACTATGGCTACACCTTC
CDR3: CASHKDGNYGYTF